The 4 T cell receptor beta chains reported below all come from one sample, sequenced in a study of early T cells in non-severe SARS-CoV-2 infection. One entry per CDR3 protein results from TCRdb running MiXCR on the 5' RACE reads. The sample lists more than 60,000 distinct CDR3 sequences; approximately 13% were seen once. Sequenced material: whole blood. These receptors all stem from an adult who was a healthcare worker with PCR-confirmed SARS-CoV-2 infection or an uninfected control (not recorded which).

This rearrangement joins TRBV25-1 to TRBJ1-6; D unresolved. The CDR3 is made up of 13 amino acids. Germline assignment: CDR1 MGHDK and CDR2 SYGVNS. V gave up 8 bases and J gave up 8 bases, with 13 bases separating them. The chain's CDR3 is CASRKADYSPLHF. DNA for the CDR3: TGTGCCAGCCGCAAGGCAGACTATTCACCCCTCCACTTT.

This clonotype was seen at least ten times. The CDR3: CASSLFYGKSNQPQHF. The CDR3 nucleotides read TGTGCCAGCAGCTTATTTTACGGAAAGAGCAATCAGCCCCAGCATTTT. V gene TRBV7-2 combines with J gene TRBJ1-5; D ambiguous. This CDR3 contains 16 residues. CDR1 SGHTA and CDR2 FQGNSA come from the germline V gene. The germline V and J ends were trimmed by 2 bases and 1 base, with 12 bases remaining between them. Complete variable domain (other parts from reference TRBV7-2 and TRBJ1-5): GAGVSQSPSNKVTEKGKDVELRCDPISGHTALYWYRQSLGQGLEFLIYFQGNSAPDKSGLPSDRFSAERTGGSVSTLTIQRTQQEDSAVYLCASSLFYGKSNQPQHFGDGTRLSIL.

This sequence joins TRBV12-3 or TRBV12-4 and TRBJ2-3; a possible D gene is TRBD1 (7 bases). The CDR3 has 15 amino acids. V was shortened by 7 bases and J by 4 bases, with 18 bases between the two germline ends. The CDR3 bases are TGTGCCAGCACCTCGAGGCAGGGGGGCCCAGATACGCAGTATTTT. It codes for CASTSRQGGPDTQYF.

This clonotype was seen at least ten times. The V and J genes are TRBV10-1 and TRBJ2-1; D is perhaps TRBD1 (6 bases). The CDR3 has 16 amino acids. In germline, CDR1 is WNHNN, CDR2 SYGVQD (reference sequence). Trimming removed 0 bases from V and 6 bases from J, with 15 bases in between. CDR3 protein: CASSESISTGINEQFF. The DNA for the CDR3 is TGCGCCAGCAGTGAGTCGATCTCTACAGGGATCAATGAGCAGTTCTTC.